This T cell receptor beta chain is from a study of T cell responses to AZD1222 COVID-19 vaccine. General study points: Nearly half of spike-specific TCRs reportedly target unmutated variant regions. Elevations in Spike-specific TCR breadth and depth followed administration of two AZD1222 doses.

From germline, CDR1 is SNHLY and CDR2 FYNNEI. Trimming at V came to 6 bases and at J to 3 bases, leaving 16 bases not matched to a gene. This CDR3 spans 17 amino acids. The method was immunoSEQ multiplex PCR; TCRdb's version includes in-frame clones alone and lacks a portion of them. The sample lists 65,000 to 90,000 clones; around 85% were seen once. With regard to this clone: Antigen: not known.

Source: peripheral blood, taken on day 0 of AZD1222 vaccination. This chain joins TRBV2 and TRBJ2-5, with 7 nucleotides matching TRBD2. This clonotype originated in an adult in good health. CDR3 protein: CASRPRSGGGSEETQYF. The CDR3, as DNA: TGTGCCAGCAGACCCCGGAGTGGCGGGGGATCTGAAGAGACCCAGTACTTC.